Presented here are 9 T cell receptor beta chains from one specimen sequenced in a study of CD8 T cell repertoires and HIV-1 epitope variants. Profiled with immunoSEQ multiplex PCR; TCRdb holds only in-frame clones, not every one. The repertoire holds some 4,400 clones, with about 65% as singletons. Their cognate antigens are unknown. Material for sequencing was cultured CD8+ T cells derived from PBMCs. The receptors derive from a male donor with HIV.

The rearrangement joins TRBV27 to TRBJ2-7; D remains unclear. The germline V and J ends were trimmed by 8 bases and 7 bases, with 18 bases remaining between them. Per the germline V gene, CDR1 is MNHEY and CDR2 is SMNVEV (reference sequence). This CDR3 has 13 amino acids. CDR3 sequence reads: CASSRLSFLEQYF. For the CDR3, the DNA is TGTGCCAGCTCCCGACTCTCATTCCTGGAGCAGTACTTC.

This clone was counted a few times. The gene calls are TRBV18 and TRBJ2-7; D is perhaps TRBD1 (6 bases). In germline, CDR1 is KGHSH, CDR2 LQKENI. The CDR3 has 14 residues. V was shortened by 4 bases and J by 5 bases, with 15 bases between the two germline ends. CDR3 region: CASSHSDRKDEQYF. The CDR3 region has the DNA TGTGCCAGCTCACACTCCGACAGGAAGGACGAGCAGTACTTC.

This chain connects TRBV10-1 to TRBJ2-6; D is unclear. Germline V gene lookup returns CDR1 WNHNN and CDR2 SYGVQD (reference sequence). The CDR3 is 17 residues long. V gave up 5 bases and J gave up 5 bases, with 19 bases separating them. The CDR3: CASSNEIAQSRANVLTF. CDR3 coding DNA: TGCGCCAGCAGTAATGAAATCGCACAAAGTCGGGCCAACGTCCTGACTTTC.

The J gene is TRBJ1-4, the V gene TRBV29-1; D not resolved. The CDR3 is 14 amino acids. CDR1 is SQVTM and CDR2 is ANQGSEA in the germline V gene. V was cut by 4 bases and J by 0 bases, with 9 bases left in between. Written as DNA, the CDR3 is TGCAGCGTTGGTGTGAGTGCAACTAATGAAAAACTGTTTTTT. The encoded protein is CSVGVSATNEKLFF.

This chain's CDR3 is CASSLDRAGEKLFF. The CDR3 bases are TGTGCCAGCAGCCTAGACAGGGCGGGTGAAAAACTGTTTTTT. This chain links TRBV13 with TRBJ1-4; 7 bases are a match to TRBD1. This CDR3 region has 14 residues. Trimming removed 5 bases from V and 7 bases from J; junction bases left unmatched: 7. Germline-derived CDR1 and CDR2 are PRHDT and FYEKMQ (reference sequence).

This clone has more than one count but fewer than ten. The CDR3 DNA sequence: TGTGCCAGCAGCTTGGAAGGTGGCAGGGGTAATGGCTACACCTTC. Amino acid sequence: CASSLEGGRGNGYTF. The chain combines TRBV5-4 with TRBJ1-2; D is possibly TRBD1 (6 bases). V was trimmed by 0 bases and J by 6 bases, leaving 15 bases between them. The CDR3 consists of 15 residues. Looked up from germline, CDR1 is SGHNT and CDR2 is YYREEE (reference sequence).

The V and J genes are TRBV6-5 and TRBJ2-1, with a tentative D call TRBD1 (6 bases). CDR1 is MNHEY and CDR2 is SVGAGI in the germline V gene. V was cut by 5 bases and J by 6 bases, with 11 bases left in between. This CDR3 contains 13 residues. In DNA form, the CDR3 reads TGTGCCAGCAGTAAGACAGGATTCAATGAGCAGTTCTTC. It is translated as CASSKTGFNEQFF.

The chain combines TRBV9 with TRBJ1-3, with 7 nucleotides matching TRBD1. V lost 3 bases, J lost 0 bases, and 6 bases stayed unmatched. The CDR3 totals 16 residues. Per germline, CDR1 SGDLS and CDR2 YYNGEE. The CDR3: CASSAGTESSGNTIYF. The CDR3 coding sequence is TGTGCCAGCAGCGCCGGGACAGAAAGCTCTGGAAACACCATATATTTT.

V gene TRBV28 combines with J gene TRBJ2-7; 7 bases are shared with TRBD1. The V and J ends lost 4 bases and 3 bases, in that order; junction bases with no gene match: 12. Germline V CDR1 and CDR2: MDHEN, SYDVKM. The CDR3 totals 16 residues. The CDR3 nucleotides read TGTGCCAGCAGTTGGTCACTGGGACAGAGCCTCTACGAGCAGTACTTC. Protein sequence: CASSWSLGQSLYEQYF.